This T cell receptor beta chain appears in the sequencing data of a study of cytomegalovirus exposure and HLA in healthy donors. Trimming took 7 bases from V and 2 from J, leaving 13 bases between them. The V gene's germline CDR1 is MNHNS and CDR2 SASEGT. The CDR3 length is 14 residues. A multiplex PCR was run with 60 Vbeta primers and 13 Jbeta primers. Clones were sequenced by immunoSEQ multiplex PCR, and TCRdb holds only the in-frame ones, with some missing. The sample lists more than 100,000 clones; roughly 80% were seen once. This receptor was identified in a female donor in good health and CMV-seropositive. Material: PBMCs. This sequence joins TRBV6-1 and TRBJ2-3; TRBD2 might be the D (5 bases). The CDR3 DNA is TGTGCCAGCACAAGGGAGAGAGACACAGATACGCAGTATTTT. Translating it yields CASTRERDTDTQYF.